Described below is a single TCR beta chain sequence and its context. The data stem from a study of identical twins. The CDR3 length is 14 residues. Between the trimmed V and J ends, which lost 5 bases and 6 bases, there was a span of 14 bases. TCRdb passed the 5' RACE reads through MiXCR, listing each CDR3 protein once. The sample consists of some 500,000 distinct CDR3 sequences, 20% to 25% of them appearing once. These data were also reused for a study on T cells expressing NK-cell markers. This second study notes: An anti-gamma-delta TCR antibody restricted sorting to alpha-beta TCR T cells in several experiments.

The source of this sequence is a young woman in good health. The chain is built from TRBV12-3 or TRBV12-4 and TRBJ2-1, with D possibly TRBD2 on 6 matching bases. Sequencing was done on a sample of CD4+ T cells sorted from blood. The CDR3: CASSTGRRGNEQFF. The DNA of the CDR3 is TGTGCCAGCAGTACGGGGAGGCGGGGCAATGAGCAGTTCTTC.